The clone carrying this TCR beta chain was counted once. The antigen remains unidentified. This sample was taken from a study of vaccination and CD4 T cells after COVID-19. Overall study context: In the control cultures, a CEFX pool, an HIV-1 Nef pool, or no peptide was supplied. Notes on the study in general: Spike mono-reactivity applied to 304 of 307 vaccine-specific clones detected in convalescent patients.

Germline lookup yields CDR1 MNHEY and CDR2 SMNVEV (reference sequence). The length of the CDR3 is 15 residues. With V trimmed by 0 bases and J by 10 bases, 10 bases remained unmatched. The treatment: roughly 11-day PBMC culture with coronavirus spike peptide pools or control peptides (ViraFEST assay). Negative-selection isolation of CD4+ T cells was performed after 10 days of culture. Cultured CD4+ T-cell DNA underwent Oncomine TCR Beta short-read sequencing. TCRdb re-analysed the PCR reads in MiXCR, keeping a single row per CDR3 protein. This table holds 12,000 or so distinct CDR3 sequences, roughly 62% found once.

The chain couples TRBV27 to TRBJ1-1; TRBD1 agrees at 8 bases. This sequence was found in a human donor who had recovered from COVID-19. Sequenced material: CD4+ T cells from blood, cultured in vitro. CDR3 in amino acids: CASSLSWGQDLGAFF. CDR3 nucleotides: TGTGCCAGCAGTTTATCCTGGGGACAGGACCTAGGAGCTTTCTTT.